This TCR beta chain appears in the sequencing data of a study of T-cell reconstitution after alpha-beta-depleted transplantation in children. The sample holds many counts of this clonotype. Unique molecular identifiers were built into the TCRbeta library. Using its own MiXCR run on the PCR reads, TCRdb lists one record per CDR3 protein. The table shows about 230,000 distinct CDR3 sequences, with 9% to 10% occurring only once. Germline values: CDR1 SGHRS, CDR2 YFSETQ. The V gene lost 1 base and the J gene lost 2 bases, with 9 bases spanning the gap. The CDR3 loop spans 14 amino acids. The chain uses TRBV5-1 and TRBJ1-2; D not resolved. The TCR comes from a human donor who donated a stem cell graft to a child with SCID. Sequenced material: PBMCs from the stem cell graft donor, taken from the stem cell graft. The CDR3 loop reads CASSLIDGNYGYTF. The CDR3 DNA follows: TGCGCCAGCAGCTTGATCGATGGAAACTATGGCTACACCTTC. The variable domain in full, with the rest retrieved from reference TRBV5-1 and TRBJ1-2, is KAGVTQTPRYLIKTRGQQVTLSCSPISGHRSVSWYQQTPGQGLQFLFEYFSETQRNKGNFPGRFSGRQFSNSRSEMNVSTLELGDSALYLCASSLIDGNYGYTFGSGTRLTVV.